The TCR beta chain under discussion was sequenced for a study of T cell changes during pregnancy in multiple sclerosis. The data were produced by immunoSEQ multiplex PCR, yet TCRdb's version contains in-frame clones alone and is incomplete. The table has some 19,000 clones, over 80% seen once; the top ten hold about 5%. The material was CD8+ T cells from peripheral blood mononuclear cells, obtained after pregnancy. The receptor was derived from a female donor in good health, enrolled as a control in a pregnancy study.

The CDR3 sequence is CASSQELAGAKGETQYF. In DNA, the CDR3 is TGCGCCAGCAGCCAAGAACTAGCGGGGGCCAAGGGAGAGACCCAGTACTTC. The chain has TRBV4-3 and TRBJ2-5; 11 positions agree with TRBD2. Germline CDR1 and CDR2: LGHNA and YSLEER. Unmatched junction bases numbered 7, after V lost 0 bases and J lost 4 bases. This CDR3 region has 17 residues.